Listed here are 14 T cell receptor beta chains from one sample, sequenced in a study of cytomegalovirus exposure and HLA in healthy donors. The PCR used 60 Vbeta and 13 Jbeta primers. Repertoires were generated with immunoSEQ multiplex PCR, while TCRdb's copy carries only in-frame clones and drops some. This table holds over 100,000 clones, 80% to 85% found once. The material sequenced was PBMCs. The source is a man aged 25 to 40 in good health and CMV-seropositive.

This clone turned up a few times. The chain recombines TRBV21-1 with TRBJ1-3; TRBD1 is the table's D call, not checked against the DNA. TRBV21-1 is noted as a pseudogene. This CDR3 has 17 residues. The CDR3 loop reads CASSPRQGSRSGNTIYF. CDR3 coding DNA: TGTGCCAGCAGCCCTCGACAGGGATCCCGTTCTGGAAACACCATATATTTT.

The V and J genes are TRBV5-1 and TRBJ1-4; 9 nucleotides match TRBD1. Germline CDR1 and CDR2: SGHRS and YFSETQ. With 2 bases clipped from V and 7 bases from J, the junction kept 3 bases outside the gene matches. This CDR3 has 14 amino acids. The CDR3 protein is CASSFDRGSEKLFF. CDR3 sequence (DNA): TGCGCCAGCAGCTTCGACAGGGGGTCTGAAAAACTGTTTTTT.

V and J are TRBV6-4 and TRBJ2-7; TRBD2 agrees at 7 bases. The CDR3 length is 16 residues. The germline V gene has CDR1 MRHNA and CDR2 SNTAGT. The chain's CDR3 is CAGSPWAGRAWYEQYV. CDR3 coding DNA: TGTGCCGGCAGTCCCTGGGCGGGGAGGGCTTGGTACGAGCAGTACGTC.

This chain links TRBV11-2 with TRBJ1-2, with D perhaps TRBD1 (6 bases). The CDR3 has 14 amino acids. CDR1 SGHAT and CDR2 FQNNGV come from the germline V gene. The V end lost 4 bases, the J end lost 8 bases, and 17 bases lay between the germline ends. Here the CDR3 DNA reads TGTGCCAGCAGCTCCTTGGCAGGGGTGTACGGCTACACCTTC. This sequence encodes CASSSLAGVYGYTF.

The gene calls are TRBV5-4 and TRBJ2-3; 7 nucleotides agree with TRBD2. This CDR3 comprises 16 residues. Germline V gene sequence: CDR1 SGHNT, CDR2 YYREEE (reference sequence). Trimming removed 3 bases from V and 1 base from J; junction bases left unmatched: 8. CDR3 coding DNA: TGTGCCAGCAGCTCCCTGGGAGGGGTGGGCACAGATACGCAGTATTTT. Protein product: CASSSLGGVGTDTQYF.

Here the CDR3 DNA reads TGTGCCAGCAGTGAATCCGGGACAGTTTACAATGAGCAGTTCTTC. The encoded protein is CASSESGTVYNEQFF. This rearrangement joins TRBV2 to TRBJ2-1; 7 nucleotides agree with TRBD1. This CDR3 spans 15 amino acids. Looked up from germline, CDR1 is SNHLY and CDR2 is FYNNEI. The V segment lost 2 bases and the J segment 4 bases; nucleotides outside the gene matches: 5.

This clone came up a few times. CDR3 sequence (DNA): TGCGCCAGCAGCCAGGCCCGGACTAGCGGAAACAATGAGCAGTTCTTC. Encoded protein: CASSQARTSGNNEQFF. This chain uses TRBV4-1 with TRBJ2-1; 10 positions match TRBD2. Unmatched junction bases numbered 7, after V lost 3 bases and J lost 5 bases. CDR1 and CDR2 (germline): MGHRA, YSYEKL. The CDR3 runs to 16 residues.

Only one count was recorded for this clone. The chain employs TRBV5-1 and TRBJ1-5; 9 bases fit TRBD1. In germline, CDR1 is SGHRS, CDR2 YFSETQ. The V gene end was trimmed by 2 bases and the J gene end by 7 bases; junction bases not matched to a gene: 4. CDR3 size: 14 residues. CDR3 nucleotides: TGCGCCAGCAGCTTAGGACAGGGGAGGCAGCCCCAGCATTTT. The encoded protein is CASSLGQGRQPQHF.

The CDR3 here is CASSFFESSNTEAFF. The CDR3 DNA reads TGCGCCAGCAGCTTTTTTGAGAGCTCGAACACTGAAGCTTTCTTT. The V gene is TRBV5-1, the J gene TRBJ1-1; D gene uncertain. There are 15 residues in the CDR3. The V end lost 2 bases, the J end lost 1 base, and 12 bases lay between the germline ends. Germline CDR1 and CDR2: SGHRS and YFSETQ.

In the case of this clone: This CDR3 is missing its conserved last phenylalanine or tryptophan, likely due to a read error. The chain recombines TRBV19 with TRBJ1-2; D remains unclear. This CDR3 is 15 amino acids long. CDR1 and CDR2 from the germline V gene are LNHDA and SQIVND (reference sequence). Trimming removed 0 bases at V and 4 bases at J, with 12 bases between. The DNA for the CDR3 is TGTGCCAGTAGTATAGACAGGCCGACCGTCTATGGCTACACCTCC. Protein product: CASSIDRPTVYGYTS.

The V call is TRBV10-3, the J call TRBJ1-2; 11 bases line up with TRBD1. With 7 bases clipped from V and 7 bases from J, the junction kept 2 bases outside the gene matches. CDR3 length equals 12 residues. Germline CDR1 is ENHRY and CDR2 is SYGVKD. The CDR3 loop is CAIKGQGGGYTF. The CDR3 nucleotides are TGTGCCATCAAGGGACAGGGGGGTGGCTACACCTTC.

In its sample, this clone was seen a few times. The chain uses TRBV6-1 and TRBJ1-5; 10 nucleotides line up with TRBD1. The CDR3 consists of 15 residues. V shed 6 bases and J 3 bases; nucleotides not matched to a gene: 5. CDR1 is MNHNS, CDR2 SASEGT, per germline. The CDR3 DNA reads as TGTGCCAGCAGGCCGGGACAGGGGCACAATCAGCCCCAGCATTTT. It encodes CASRPGQGHNQPQHF.

J is TRBJ2-5 and V is TRBV10-3, with a tentative D call TRBD1 (6 bases). Between the trimmed V and J ends, which lost 2 bases and 2 bases, there was a span of 6 bases. Germline V gives CDR1 ENHRY, CDR2 SYGVKD. The CDR3 runs 13 residues. The CDR3 loop is CAISEGQQETQYF. The CDR3, as DNA: TGTGCCATCAGTGAGGGACAGCAAGAGACCCAGTACTTC.

CDR3 loop: CASSEPHRNMARTF. The CDR3 DNA reads as TGTGCCAGCTCGGAACCCCACCGGAACATGGCTAGGACCTTC. The chain recombines TRBV28 with TRBJ1-2; the D is unclear. Germline loops: CDR1 MDHEN, CDR2 SYDVKM. The V and J ends lost 8 bases and 14 bases respectively, with 27 bases between them. The CDR3 length is 14 residues.